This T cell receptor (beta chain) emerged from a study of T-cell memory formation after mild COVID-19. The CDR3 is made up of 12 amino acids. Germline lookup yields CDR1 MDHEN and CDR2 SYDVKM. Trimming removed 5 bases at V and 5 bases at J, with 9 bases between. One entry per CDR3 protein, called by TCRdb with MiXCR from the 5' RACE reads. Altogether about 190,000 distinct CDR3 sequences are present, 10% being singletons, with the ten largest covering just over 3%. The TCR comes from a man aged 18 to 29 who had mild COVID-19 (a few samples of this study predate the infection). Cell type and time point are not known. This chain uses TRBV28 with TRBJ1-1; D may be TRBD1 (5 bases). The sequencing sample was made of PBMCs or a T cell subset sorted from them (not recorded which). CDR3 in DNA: TGTGCCAGCAGTCGAGGGACGACTGAAGCTTTCTTT. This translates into CASSRGTTEAFF.